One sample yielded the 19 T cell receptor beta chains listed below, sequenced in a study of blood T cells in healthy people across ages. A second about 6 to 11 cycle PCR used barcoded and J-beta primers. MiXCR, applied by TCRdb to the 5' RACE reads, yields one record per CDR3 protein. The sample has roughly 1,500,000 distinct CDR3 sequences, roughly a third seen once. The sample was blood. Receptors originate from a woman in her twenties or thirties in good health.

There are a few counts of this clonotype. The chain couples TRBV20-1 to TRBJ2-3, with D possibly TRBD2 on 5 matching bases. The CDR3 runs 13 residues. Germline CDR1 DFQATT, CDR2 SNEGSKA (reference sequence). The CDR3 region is CSPRATSTDTQYF. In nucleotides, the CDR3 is TGCAGCCCGAGGGCAACTAGCACAGATACGCAGTATTTT.

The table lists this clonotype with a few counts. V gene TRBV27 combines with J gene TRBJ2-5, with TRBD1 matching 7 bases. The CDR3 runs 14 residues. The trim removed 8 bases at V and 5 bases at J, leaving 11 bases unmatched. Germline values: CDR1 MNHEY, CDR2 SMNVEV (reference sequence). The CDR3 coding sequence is TGTGCCAGCCGACCCGGGACAGTAGGGGAGACCCAGTACTTC. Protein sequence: CASRPGTVGETQYF.

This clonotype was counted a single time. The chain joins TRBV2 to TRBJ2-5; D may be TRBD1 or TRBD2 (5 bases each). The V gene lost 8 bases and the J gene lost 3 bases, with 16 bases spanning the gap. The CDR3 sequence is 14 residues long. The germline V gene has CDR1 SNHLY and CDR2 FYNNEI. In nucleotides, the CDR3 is TGTGCCAGCGGGGGAACTGGAGACAAAGAGACCCAGTACTTC. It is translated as CASGGTGDKETQYF. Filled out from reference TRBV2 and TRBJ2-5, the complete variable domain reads EPEVTQTPSHQVTQMGQEVILRCVPISNHLYFYWYRQILGQKVEFLVSFYNNEISEKSEIFDDQFSVERPDGSNFTLKIRSTKLEDSAMYFCASGGTGDKETQYFGPGTRLLVL.

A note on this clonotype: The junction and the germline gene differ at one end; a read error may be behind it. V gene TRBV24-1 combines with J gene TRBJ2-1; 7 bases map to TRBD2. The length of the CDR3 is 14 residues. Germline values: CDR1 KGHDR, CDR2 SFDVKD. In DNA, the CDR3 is TGTGCCACCAGTGATGGCAGGGACTACAATGAACAGTTCTTC. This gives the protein CATSDGRDYNEQFF.

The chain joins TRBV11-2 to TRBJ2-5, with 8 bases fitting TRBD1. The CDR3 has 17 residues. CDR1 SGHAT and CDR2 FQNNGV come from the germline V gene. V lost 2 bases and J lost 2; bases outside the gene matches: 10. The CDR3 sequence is CASSLLFRTGKQETQYF. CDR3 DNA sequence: TGTGCCAGCAGCTTATTGTTCCGGACAGGGAAACAAGAGACCCAGTACTTC.

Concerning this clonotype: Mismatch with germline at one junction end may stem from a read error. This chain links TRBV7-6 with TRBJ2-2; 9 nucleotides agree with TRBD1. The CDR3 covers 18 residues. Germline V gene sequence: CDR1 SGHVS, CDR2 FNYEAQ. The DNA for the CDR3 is TGCGCCAGCAGCTTATGGACAGGGGTTTCACGTAACACCGGGGAGCTGTTTTTT. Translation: CASSLWTGVSRNTGELFF.

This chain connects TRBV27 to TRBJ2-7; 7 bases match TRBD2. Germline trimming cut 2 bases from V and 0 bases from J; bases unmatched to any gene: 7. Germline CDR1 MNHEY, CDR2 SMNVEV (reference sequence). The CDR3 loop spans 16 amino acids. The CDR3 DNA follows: TGTGCCAGCAGTTTACGTGCTAGCGGAGCCTCCTACGAGCAGTACTTC. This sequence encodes CASSLRASGASYEQYF.

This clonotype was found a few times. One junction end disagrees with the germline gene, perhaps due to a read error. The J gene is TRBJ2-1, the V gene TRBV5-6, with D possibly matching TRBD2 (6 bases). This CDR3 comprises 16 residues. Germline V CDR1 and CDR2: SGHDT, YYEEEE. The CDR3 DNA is TGTGCCGGCAGCGGAGGCTGGGACTCTTCCTACAATGAGCAGTTCTTC. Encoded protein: CAGSGGWDSSYNEQFF. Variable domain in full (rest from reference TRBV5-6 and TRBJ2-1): DAGVTQSPTHLIKTRGQQVTLRCSPKSGHDTVSWYQQALGQGPQFIFQYYEEEERQRGNFPDRFSGHQFPNYSSELNVNALLLGDSALYLCAGSGGWDSSYNEQFFGPGTRLTVL.

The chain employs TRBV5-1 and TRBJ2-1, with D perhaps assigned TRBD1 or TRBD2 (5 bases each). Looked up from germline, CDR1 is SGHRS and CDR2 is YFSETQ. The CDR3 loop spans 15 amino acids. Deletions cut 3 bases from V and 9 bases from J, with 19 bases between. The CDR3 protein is CASSSRDPSFSEQFF. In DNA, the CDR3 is TGCGCCAGCAGCTCCCGGGACCCATCCTTTAGTGAGCAGTTCTTC.

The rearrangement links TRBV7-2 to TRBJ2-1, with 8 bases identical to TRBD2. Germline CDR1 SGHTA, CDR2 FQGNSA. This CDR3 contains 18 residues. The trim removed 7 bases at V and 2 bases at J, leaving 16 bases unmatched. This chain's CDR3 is CASTSSLAGAEAYNEQFF. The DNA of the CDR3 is TGTGCCAGCACCTCCAGCCTAGCGGGTGCCGAGGCCTACAATGAGCAGTTCTTC.

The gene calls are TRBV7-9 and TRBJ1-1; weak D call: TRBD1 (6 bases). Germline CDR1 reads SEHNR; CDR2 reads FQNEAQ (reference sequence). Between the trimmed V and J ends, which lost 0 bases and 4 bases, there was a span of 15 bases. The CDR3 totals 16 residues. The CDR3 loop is CASSLARGSLGTEAFF. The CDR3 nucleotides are TGTGCCAGCAGCTTAGCAAGGGGGTCTTTGGGCACTGAAGCTTTCTTT.

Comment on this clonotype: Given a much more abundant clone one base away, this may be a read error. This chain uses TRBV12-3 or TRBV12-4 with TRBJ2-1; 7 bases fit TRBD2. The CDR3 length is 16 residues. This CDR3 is CASSPPGLAVYNKQFF. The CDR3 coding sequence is TGTGCCAGCAGTCCCCCGGGTCTAGCGGTATACAATAAGCAGTTCTTC.

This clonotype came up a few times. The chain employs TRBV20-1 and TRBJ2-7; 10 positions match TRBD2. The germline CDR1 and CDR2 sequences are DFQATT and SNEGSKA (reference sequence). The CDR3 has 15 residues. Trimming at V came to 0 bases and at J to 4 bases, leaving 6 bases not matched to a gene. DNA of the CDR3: TGCAGTGCTAGAGATCTGTCTAGCGGGAGTTACGAGCAGTACTTC. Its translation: CSARDLSSGSYEQYF.

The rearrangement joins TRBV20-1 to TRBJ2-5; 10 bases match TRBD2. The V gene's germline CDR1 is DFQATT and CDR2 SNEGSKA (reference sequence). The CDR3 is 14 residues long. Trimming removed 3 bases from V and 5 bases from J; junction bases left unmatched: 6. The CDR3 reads CSASDIAGGETQYF. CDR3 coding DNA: TGCAGTGCTAGTGACATAGCGGGAGGTGAGACCCAGTACTTC.

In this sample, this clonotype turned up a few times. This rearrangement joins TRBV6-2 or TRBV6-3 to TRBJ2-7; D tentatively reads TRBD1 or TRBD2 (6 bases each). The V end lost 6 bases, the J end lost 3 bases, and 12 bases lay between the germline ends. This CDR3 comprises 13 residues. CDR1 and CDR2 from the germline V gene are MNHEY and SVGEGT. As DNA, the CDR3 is TGTGCCAGCAGCCGCGGGACATACTACGAGCAGTACTTC. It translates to CASSRGTYYEQYF.

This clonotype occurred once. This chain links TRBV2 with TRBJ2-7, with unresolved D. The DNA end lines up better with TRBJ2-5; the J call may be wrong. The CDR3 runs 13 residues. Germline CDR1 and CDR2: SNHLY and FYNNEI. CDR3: CASSEWVGETQYF. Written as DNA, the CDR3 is TGTGCCAGCAGTGAATGGGTCGGGGAGACCCAGTACTTC.

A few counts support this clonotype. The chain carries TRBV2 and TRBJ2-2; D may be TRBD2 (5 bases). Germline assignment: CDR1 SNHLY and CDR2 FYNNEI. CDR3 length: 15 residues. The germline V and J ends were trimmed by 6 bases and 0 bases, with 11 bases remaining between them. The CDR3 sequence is CASSAGLSNTGELFF. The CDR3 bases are TGTGCCAGCAGCGCAGGACTGTCGAACACCGGGGAGCTGTTTTTT.

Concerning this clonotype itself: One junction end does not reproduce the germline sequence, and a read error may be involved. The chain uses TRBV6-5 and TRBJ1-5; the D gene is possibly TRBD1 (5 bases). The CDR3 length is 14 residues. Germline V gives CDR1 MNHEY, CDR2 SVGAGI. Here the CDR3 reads CASSPRQSNRPQHF. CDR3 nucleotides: TGTGCCAGCAGTCCCCGACAGAGCAATCGGCCCCAGCATTTT.

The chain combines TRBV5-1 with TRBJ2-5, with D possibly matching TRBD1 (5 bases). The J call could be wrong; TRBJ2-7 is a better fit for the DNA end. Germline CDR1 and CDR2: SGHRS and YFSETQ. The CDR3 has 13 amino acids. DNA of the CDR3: TGCGCCAGCAGCCGTTTCCAGGGCTACGAGCAGTACTTC. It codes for CASSRFQGYEQYF.